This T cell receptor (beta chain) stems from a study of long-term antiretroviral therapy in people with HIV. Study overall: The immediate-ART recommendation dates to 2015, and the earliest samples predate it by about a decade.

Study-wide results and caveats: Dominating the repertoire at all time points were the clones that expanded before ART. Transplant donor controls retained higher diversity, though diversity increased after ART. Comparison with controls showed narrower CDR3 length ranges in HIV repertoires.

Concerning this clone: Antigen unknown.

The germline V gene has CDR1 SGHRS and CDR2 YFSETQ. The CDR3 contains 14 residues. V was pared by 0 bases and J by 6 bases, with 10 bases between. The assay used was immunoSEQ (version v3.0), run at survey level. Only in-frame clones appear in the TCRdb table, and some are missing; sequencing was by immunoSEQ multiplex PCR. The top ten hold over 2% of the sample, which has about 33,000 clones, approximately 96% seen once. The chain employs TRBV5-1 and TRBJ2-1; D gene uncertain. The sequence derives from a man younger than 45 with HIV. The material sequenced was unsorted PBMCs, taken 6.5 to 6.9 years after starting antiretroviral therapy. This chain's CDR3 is CASSLANTLNEQFF. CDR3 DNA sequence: TGCGCCAGCAGCTTGGCCAATACCCTCAATGAGCAGTTCTTC.